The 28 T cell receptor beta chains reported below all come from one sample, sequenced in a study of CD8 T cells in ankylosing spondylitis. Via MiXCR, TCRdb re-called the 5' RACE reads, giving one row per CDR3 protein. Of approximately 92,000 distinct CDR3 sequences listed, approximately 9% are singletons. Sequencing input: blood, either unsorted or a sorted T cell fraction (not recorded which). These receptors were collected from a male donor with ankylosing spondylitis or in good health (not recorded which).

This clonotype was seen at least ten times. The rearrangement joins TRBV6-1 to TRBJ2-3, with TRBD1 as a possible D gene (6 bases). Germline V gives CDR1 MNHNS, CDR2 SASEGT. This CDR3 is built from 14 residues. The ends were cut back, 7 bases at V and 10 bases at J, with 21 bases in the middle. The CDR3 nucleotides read TGTGCCAGCACCTCAGGGGACCGCGCCGATTCGCAGTATTTT. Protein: CASTSGDRADSQYF.

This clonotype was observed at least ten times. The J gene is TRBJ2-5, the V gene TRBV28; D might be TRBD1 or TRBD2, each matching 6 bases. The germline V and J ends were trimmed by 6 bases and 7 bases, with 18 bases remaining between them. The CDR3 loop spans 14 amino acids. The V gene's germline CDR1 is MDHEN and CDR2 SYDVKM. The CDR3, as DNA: TGTGCCAGCAGCCTAATCGGGGGCCTTCGGACCCAGTACTTC. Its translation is CASSLIGGLRTQYF. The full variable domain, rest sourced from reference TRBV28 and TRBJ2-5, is DVKVTQSSRYLVKRTGEKVFLECVQDMDHENMFWYRQDPGLGLRLIYFSYDVKMKEKGDIPEGYSVSREKKERFSLILESASTNQTSMYLCASSLIGGLRTQYFGPGTRLLVL.

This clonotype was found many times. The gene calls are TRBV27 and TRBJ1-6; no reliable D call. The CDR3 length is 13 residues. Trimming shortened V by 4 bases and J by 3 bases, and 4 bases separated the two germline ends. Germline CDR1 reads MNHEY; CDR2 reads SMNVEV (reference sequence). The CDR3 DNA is TGTGCCAGCAGTTCCCTCTATAATTCACCCCTCCACTTT. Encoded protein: CASSSLYNSPLHF.

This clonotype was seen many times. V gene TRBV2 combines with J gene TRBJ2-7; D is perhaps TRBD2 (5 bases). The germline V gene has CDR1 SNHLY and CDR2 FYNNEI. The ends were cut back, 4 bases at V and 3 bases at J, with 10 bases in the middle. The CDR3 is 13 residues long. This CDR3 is CASSVRAVYEQYF. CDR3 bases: TGTGCCAGCAGTGTTCGAGCGGTCTACGAGCAGTACTTC.

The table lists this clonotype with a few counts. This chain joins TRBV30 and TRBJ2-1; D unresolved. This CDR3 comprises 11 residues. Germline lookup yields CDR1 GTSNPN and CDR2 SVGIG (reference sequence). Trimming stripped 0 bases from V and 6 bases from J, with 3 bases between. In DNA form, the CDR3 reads TGTGCCTGGAGTGTACCCAATGAGCAGTTCTTC. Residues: CAWSVPNEQFF.

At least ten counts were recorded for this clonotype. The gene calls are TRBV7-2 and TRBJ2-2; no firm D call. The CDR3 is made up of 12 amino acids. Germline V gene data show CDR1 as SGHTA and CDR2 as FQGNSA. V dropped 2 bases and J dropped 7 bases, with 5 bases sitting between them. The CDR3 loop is CASSLLLGELFF. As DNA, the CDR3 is TGTGCCAGCAGCTTACTCCTCGGGGAGCTGTTTTTT.

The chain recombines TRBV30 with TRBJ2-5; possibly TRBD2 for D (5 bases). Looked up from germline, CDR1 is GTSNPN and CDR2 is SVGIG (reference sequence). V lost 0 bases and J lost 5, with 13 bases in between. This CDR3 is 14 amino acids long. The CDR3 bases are TGTGCCTGGAGTGTACTCGGCGGCGGGGAGACCCAGTACTTC. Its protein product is CAWSVLGGGETQYF.

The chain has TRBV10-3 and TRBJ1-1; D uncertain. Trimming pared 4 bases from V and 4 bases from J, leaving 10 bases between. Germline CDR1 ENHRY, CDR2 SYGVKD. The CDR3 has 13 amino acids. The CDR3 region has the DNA TGTGCCATCAGTGTCGGGGTTTCCACTGAAGCTTTCTTT. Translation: CAISVGVSTEAFF.

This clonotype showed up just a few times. Written as DNA, the CDR3 is TGTGCCAGCAGCTTGGGGGATAGCGGCTACACCTTC. It yields the protein CASSLGDSGYTF. The chain couples TRBV7-6 to TRBJ1-2, with D possibly matching TRBD1 (5 bases). V shed 3 bases and J shed 8 bases, with 10 bases lying between them. Germline lookup yields CDR1 SGHVS and CDR2 FNYEAQ. This CDR3 is 12 amino acids long.

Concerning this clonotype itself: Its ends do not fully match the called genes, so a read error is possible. CDR3 DNA sequence: TGTGCCAGCAGTTTATACGGTACCTACGGGCAGTACTTC. Its translation is CASSLYGTYGQYF. The chain employs TRBV28 and TRBJ2-7; D uncertain. The length of the CDR3 is 13 residues. CDR1 is MDHEN, CDR2 SYDVKM, per germline.

CDR3 in amino acids: CASSQEDPWTHEQYF. Here the CDR3 DNA reads TGTGCCAGCAGCCAAGAGGACCCTTGGACCCACGAGCAGTACTTC. V is TRBV3-1 and J is TRBJ2-7; unclear D gene. The V and J ends lost 0 bases and 5 bases respectively, with 14 bases between them. This CDR3 is built from 15 residues. Germline V lookup: CDR1 LGHDT, CDR2 YNNKEL (reference sequence).

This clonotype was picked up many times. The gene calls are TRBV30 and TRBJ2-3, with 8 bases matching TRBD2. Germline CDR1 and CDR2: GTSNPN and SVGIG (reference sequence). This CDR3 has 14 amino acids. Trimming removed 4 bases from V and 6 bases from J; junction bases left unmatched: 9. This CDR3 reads CAWTGTRARDTQYF. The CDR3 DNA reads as TGTGCCTGGACCGGGACTAGGGCCCGGGATACGCAGTATTTT.

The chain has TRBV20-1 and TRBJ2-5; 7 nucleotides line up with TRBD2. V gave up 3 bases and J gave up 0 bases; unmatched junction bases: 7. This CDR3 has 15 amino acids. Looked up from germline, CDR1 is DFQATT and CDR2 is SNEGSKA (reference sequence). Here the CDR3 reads CSARLGRGYQETQYF. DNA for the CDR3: TGCAGTGCTAGGCTGGGGCGGGGGTACCAAGAGACCCAGTACTTC.

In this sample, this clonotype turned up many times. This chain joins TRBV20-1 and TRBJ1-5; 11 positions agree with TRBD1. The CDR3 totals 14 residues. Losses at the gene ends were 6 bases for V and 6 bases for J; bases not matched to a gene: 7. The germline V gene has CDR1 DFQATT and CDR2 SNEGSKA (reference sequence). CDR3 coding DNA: TGCAGTGCACAGGACAGGGGGCGGGTTCAGCCCCAGCATTTT. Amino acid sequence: CSAQDRGRVQPQHF.

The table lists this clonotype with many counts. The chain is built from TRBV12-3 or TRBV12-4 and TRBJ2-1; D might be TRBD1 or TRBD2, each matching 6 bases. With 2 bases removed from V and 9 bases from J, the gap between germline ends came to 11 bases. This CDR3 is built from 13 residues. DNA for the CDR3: TGTGCCAGCAGTTTATTGGGGGGCGGTGAGCAGTTCTTC. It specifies CASSLLGGGEQFF.

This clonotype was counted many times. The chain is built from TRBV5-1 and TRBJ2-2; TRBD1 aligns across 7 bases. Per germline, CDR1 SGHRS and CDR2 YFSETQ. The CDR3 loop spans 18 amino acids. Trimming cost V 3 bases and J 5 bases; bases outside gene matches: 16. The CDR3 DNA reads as TGCGCCAGCAGCTCCCGACAGGGTCAGCCAGCAGGAACCGGGGAGCTGTTTTTT. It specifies CASSSRQGQPAGTGELFF.

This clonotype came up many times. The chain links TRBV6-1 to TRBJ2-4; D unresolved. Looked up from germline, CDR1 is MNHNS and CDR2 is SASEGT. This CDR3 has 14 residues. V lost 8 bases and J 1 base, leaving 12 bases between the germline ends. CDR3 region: CASGPQGAKNIQYF. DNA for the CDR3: TGTGCCAGCGGCCCCCAAGGGGCCAAAAACATTCAGTACTTC.

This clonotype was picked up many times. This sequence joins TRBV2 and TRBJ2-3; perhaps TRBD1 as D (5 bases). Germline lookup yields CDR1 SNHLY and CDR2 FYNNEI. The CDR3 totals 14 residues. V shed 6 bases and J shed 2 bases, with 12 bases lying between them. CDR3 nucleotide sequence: TGTGCCAGCAGCTTGGACAAAATCACAGATACGCAGTATTTT. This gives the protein CASSLDKITDTQYF.

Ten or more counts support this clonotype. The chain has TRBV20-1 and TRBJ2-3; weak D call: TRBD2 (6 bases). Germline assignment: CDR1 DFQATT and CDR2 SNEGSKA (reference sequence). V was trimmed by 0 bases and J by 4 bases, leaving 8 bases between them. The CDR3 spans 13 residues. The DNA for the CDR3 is TGCAGTGCTAGAGATGGGGGGTCAGATACGCAGTATTTT. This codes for CSARDGGSDTQYF.

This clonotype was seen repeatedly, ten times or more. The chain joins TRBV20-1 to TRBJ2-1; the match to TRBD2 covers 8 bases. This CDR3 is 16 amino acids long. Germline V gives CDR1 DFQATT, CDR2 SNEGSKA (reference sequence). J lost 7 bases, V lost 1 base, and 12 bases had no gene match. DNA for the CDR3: TGCAGTGCTAGAGGGGGTCTGGCGGGGGGACGGAATGAGCAGTTCTTC. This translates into CSARGGLAGGRNEQFF.

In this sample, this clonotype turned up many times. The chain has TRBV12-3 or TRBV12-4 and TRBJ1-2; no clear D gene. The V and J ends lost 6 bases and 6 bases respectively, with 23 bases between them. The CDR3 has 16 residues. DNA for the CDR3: TGTGCCAGCAGCCTTCCTCGGTGGAGGGATGGAAATGGCTACACCTTC. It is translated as CASSLPRWRDGNGYTF.

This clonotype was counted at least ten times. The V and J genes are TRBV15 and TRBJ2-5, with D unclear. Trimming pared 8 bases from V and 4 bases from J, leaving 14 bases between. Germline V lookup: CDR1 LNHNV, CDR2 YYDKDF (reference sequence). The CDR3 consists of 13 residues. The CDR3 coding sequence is TGTGCCACCGGGCAGGATCTTCCAGAGACCCAGTACTTC. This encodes CATGQDLPETQYF.

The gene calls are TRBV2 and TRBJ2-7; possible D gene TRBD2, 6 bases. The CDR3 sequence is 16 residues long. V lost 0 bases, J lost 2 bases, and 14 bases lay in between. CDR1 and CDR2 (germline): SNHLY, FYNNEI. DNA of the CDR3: TGTGCCAGCAGTGAAGCAGCGGGCACATCTCCCTACGAGCAGTACTTC. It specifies CASSEAAGTSPYEQYF.

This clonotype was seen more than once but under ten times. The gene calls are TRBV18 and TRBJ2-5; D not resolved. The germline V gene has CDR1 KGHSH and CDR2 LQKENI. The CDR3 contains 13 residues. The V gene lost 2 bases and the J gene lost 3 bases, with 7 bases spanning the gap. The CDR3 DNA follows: TGTGCCAGCTCACCAGGGATCGAAGAGACCCAGTACTTC. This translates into CASSPGIEETQYF.

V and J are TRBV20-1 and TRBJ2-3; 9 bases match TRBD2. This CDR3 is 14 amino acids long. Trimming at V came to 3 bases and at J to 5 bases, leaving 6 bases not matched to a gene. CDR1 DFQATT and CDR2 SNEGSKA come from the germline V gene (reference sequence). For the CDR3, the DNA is TGCAGTGCTAGCAGGGTAGCGGGGGAAGATACGCAGTATTTT. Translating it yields CSASRVAGEDTQYF.

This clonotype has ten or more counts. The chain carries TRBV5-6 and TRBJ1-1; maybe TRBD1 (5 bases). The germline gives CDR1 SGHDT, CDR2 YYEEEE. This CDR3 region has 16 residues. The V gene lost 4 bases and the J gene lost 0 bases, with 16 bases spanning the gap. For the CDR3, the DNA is TGTGCCAGCAGCGGGGGAATTGGGCAGGTGAACACTGAAGCTTTCTTT. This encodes CASSGGIGQVNTEAFF.

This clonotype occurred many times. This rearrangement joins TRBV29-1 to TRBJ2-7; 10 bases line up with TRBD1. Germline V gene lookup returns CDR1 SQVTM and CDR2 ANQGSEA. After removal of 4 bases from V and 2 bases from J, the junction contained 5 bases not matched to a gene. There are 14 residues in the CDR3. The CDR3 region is CSVGGTGVTYEQYF. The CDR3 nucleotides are TGCAGCGTTGGTGGGACAGGGGTTACCTACGAGCAGTACTTC.

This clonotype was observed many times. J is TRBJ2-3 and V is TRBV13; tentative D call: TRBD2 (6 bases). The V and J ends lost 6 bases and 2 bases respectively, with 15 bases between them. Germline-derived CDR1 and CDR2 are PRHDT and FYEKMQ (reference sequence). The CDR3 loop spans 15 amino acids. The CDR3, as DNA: TGTGCCAGCAGTGGGGTCCCGGGGGACACAGATACGCAGTATTTT. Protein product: CASSGVPGDTDTQYF.